A single sample is the source of the 27 T cell receptor beta chains below, sequenced in a study of cytomegalovirus exposure and HLA in healthy donors. The PCR employed 60 Vbeta primers together with 13 Jbeta primers. Method: immunoSEQ multiplex PCR; TCRdb's copy keeps in-frame clones and lacks some. Among around 130,000 clones listed, over 70% were seen once. Material for sequencing was PBMCs. These receptors originate from a middle-aged woman in good health and CMV-seropositive.

The V gene is TRBV7-9, the J gene TRBJ1-4; unclear D gene. Germline CDR1 reads SEHNR; CDR2 reads FQNEAQ (reference sequence). The length of the CDR3 is 14 residues. V dropped 5 bases and J dropped 8 bases, with 15 bases sitting between them. CDR3 sequence (DNA): TGTGCCAGCAGCCTCCGCGGGCAGAGAGAAAAACTGTTTTTT. The encoded protein is CASSLRGQREKLFF.

J is TRBJ2-7 and V is TRBV6-4, with a possible D match to TRBD2 (7 bases). V was cut by 10 bases and J by 1 base, with 20 bases left in between. The CDR3 is made up of 15 amino acids. In germline, CDR1 is MRHNA, CDR2 SNTAGT. The CDR3 bases are TGTGCCATCAAGGGCTGGCGGGGGCGATCCTACGAGCAGTACTTC. This encodes CAIKGWRGRSYEQYF.

V usage is TRBV29-1 and J usage is TRBJ2-1; 10 bases are shared with TRBD2. The V gene end was trimmed by 8 bases and the J gene end by 7 bases; junction bases not matched to a gene: 5. The CDR3 consists of 12 residues. Germline V gene data show CDR1 as SQVTM and CDR2 as ANQGSEA. As DNA, the CDR3 is TGCAGCCTAATAGCGGGAGGAAATGAGCAGTTCTTC. Protein: CSLIAGGNEQFF.

This chain joins TRBV7-9 and TRBJ2-5, with a tentative D call TRBD2 (5 bases). V was trimmed by 5 bases and J by 2 bases, leaving 12 bases between them. Germline loops: CDR1 SEHNR, CDR2 FQNEAQ (reference sequence). This CDR3 spans 14 amino acids. The DNA of the CDR3 is TGTGCCAGCAGCCCTGGAAAGCGGCAAGAGACCCAGTACTTC. This encodes CASSPGKRQETQYF. The entire variable domain, with the rest obtained from reference TRBV7-9 and TRBJ2-5, is as follows: DTGVSQNPRHKITKRGQNVTFRCDPISEHNRLYWYRQTLGQGPEFLTYFQNEAQLEKSRLLSDRFSAERPKGSFSTLEIQRTEQGDSAMYLCASSPGKRQETQYFGPGTRLLVL.

Details on this clone: One end of the junction does not line up with germline, which may come from a read error. Other nucleotide sequences in the sample specify the same CDR3. J is TRBJ2-7 and V is TRBV7-3; D might be TRBD2 (5 bases). CDR3 length: 13 amino acids. CDR1 is SGHTA, CDR2 FQGTGA, per germline. The CDR3 here is CASSLAAGNEQYF. The CDR3 DNA follows: TGTGCCAGCAGTCTTGCCGCCGGGAACGAGCAATACTTC.

Only a few counts were recorded for this clone. The chain couples TRBV11-1 to TRBJ2-2, with TRBD2 as a possible D gene (6 bases). This CDR3 spans 16 amino acids. V lost 5 bases to trimming and J lost 7 bases, with 20 bases between them. Germline values: CDR1 SGHAT, CDR2 FQDESV (reference sequence). CDR3 sequence: CASSAVPGVLGGELFF. CDR3 nucleotides: TGTGCCAGCAGCGCCGTACCGGGAGTATTGGGCGGGGAGCTGTTTTTT.

This chain connects TRBV7-9 to TRBJ2-3, with TRBD1 as a possible D gene (5 bases). The germline V gene has CDR1 SEHNR and CDR2 FQNEAQ (reference sequence). The CDR3 totals 12 residues. Trimming pared 10 bases from V and 1 base from J, leaving 9 bases between. CDR3 sequence reads: CATLQGTDTQYF. The CDR3 nucleotides read TGTGCCACCCTACAGGGCACAGATACGCAGTATTTT.

The V call is TRBV25-1, the J call TRBJ1-1; TRBD1 agrees at 8 bases. The V gene's germline CDR1 is MGHDK and CDR2 SYGVNS. V shed 0 bases, J shed 4 bases, and the junction held 7 bases outside the gene matches. The CDR3 contains 16 residues. The CDR3 here is CASSEYGTGRSTEAFF. In DNA form, the CDR3 reads TGTGCCAGCAGTGAATACGGGACAGGACGGTCCACTGAAGCTTTCTTT.

The chain joins TRBV30 to TRBJ2-3; 8 nucleotides align to TRBD2. CDR3 length: 14 residues. J gave up 7 bases and V 2 bases, and 8 bases lay outside the gene matches. The germline V gene encodes CDR1 GTSNPN and CDR2 SVGIG (reference sequence). CDR3 nucleotide sequence: TGTGCCTGGAGTACGGGACTAGTTGGACATACGCAGTATTTT. Amino acid sequence: CAWSTGLVGHTQYF.

This clone has only a few counts. The CDR3 bases are TGCGCCAGCAGCGCCAGCGGGAGTTCCTCTGGGGCCAACGTCCTGACTTTC. This sequence encodes CASSASGSSSGANVLTF. This chain links TRBV4-3 with TRBJ2-6, with 8 bases identical to TRBD2. The V segment lost 5 bases and the J segment 0 bases; nucleotides outside the gene matches: 6. Germline V gives CDR1 LGHNA, CDR2 YSLEER. This CDR3 spans 17 amino acids.

The chain joins TRBV7-9 to TRBJ1-2; D unresolved. The CDR3 is 13 residues long. Deletions cut 5 bases from V and 8 bases from J, with 15 bases between. In germline, CDR1 is SEHNR, CDR2 FQNEAQ (reference sequence). For the CDR3, the DNA is TGTGCCAGCAGCGGAACCCTAGCGGACGGCTACACCTTC. Translation: CASSGTLADGYTF.

The V and J genes are TRBV18 and TRBJ1-3; 7 bases align to TRBD1. This CDR3 comprises 14 residues. V shed 6 bases, J shed 3 bases, and the junction held 5 bases outside the gene matches. The germline CDR1 and CDR2 sequences are KGHSH and LQKENI. CDR3 residues: CASSVTGSGNTIYF. CDR3 nucleotides: TGTGCCAGCTCCGTGACAGGGAGTGGAAACACCATATATTTT. Complete variable domain (other parts from reference TRBV18 and TRBJ1-3): NAGVMQNPRHLVRRRGQEARLRCSPMKGHSHVYWYRQLPEEGLKFMVYLQKENIIDESGMPKERFSAEFPKEGPSILRIQQVVRGDSAAYFCASSVTGSGNTIYFGEGSWLTVV.

The rearrangement uses TRBV9 and TRBJ2-2, with 11 bases fitting TRBD2. J lost 6 bases, V lost 3 bases, and 13 bases had no gene match. This CDR3 has 18 amino acids. In germline, CDR1 is SGDLS, CDR2 YYNGEE. The CDR3 loop reads CASSASIAGGPFAGELFF. CDR3 nucleotide sequence: TGTGCCAGCAGCGCATCGATAGCGGGAGGGCCTTTTGCCGGGGAGCTGTTTTTT.

The chain carries TRBV7-6 and TRBJ1-1, with D perhaps matching TRBD1 (5 bases). The CDR3 contains 17 residues. Germline CDR1 and CDR2: SGHVS and FNYEAQ. V dropped 1 base and J dropped 0 bases, with 15 bases sitting between them. The CDR3 loop is CASSLGGAGTLNTEAFF. DNA for the CDR3: TGTGCCAGCAGCTTAGGAGGGGCCGGGACTTTGAACACTGAAGCTTTCTTT. Full variable domain (rest looked up from reference TRBV7-6 and TRBJ1-1): GAGVSQSPRYKVTKRGQDVALRCDPISGHVSLYWYRQALGQGPEFLTYFNYEAQQDKSGLPNDRFSAERPEGSISTLTIQRTEQRDSAMYRCASSLGGAGTLNTEAFFGQGTRLTVV.

This clone was observed once. The chain recombines TRBV11-2 with TRBJ2-1, with 13 bases matching TRBD2. The CDR3 is 16 residues long. Germline CDR1 is SGHAT and CDR2 is FQNNGV. J lost 6 bases, V lost 5 bases, and 7 bases had no gene match. DNA for the CDR3: TGTGCCAGCAGCAAGACCGGGACTAGCGGGGCCAATGAGCAGTTCTTC. Amino acid sequence: CASSKTGTSGANEQFF.

The genes are TRBV6-5 and TRBJ1-2; D may be TRBD1 (5 bases). The CDR3 sequence is 13 residues long. Germline lookup yields CDR1 MNHEY and CDR2 SVGAGI. Trimming took 6 bases from V and 6 from J, leaving 14 bases between them. CDR3 sequence reads: CASRLMQGNGYTF. CDR3 sequence (DNA): TGTGCCAGCAGGCTTATGCAGGGAAATGGCTACACCTTC.

This chain's CDR3 is CASSSGDRVYEQYF. The CDR3 nucleotides read TGCGCCAGCAGCTCGGGTGACAGGGTGTACGAGCAGTACTTC. J is TRBJ2-7 and V is TRBV5-1, with 7 bases identical to TRBD1. The CDR3 runs to 14 residues. Germline trimming cut 3 bases from V and 4 bases from J; bases unmatched to any gene: 7. The germline gives CDR1 SGHRS, CDR2 YFSETQ. Using reference TRBV5-1 and TRBJ2-7 for the parts outside the CDR3, the full variable domain is KAGVTQTPRYLIKTRGQQVTLSCSPISGHRSVSWYQQTPGQGLQFLFEYFSETQRNKGNFPGRFSGRQFSNSRSEMNVSTLELGDSALYLCASSSGDRVYEQYFGPGTRLTVT.

The chain has TRBV10-3 and TRBJ2-1; 11 bases are shared with TRBD2. There are 15 residues in the CDR3. Unmatched junction bases numbered 3, after V lost 4 bases and J lost 4 bases. Looked up from germline, CDR1 is ENHRY and CDR2 is SYGVKD. The CDR3 DNA reads as TGTGCCATCAGTGCGGGACTAGCGGATTACAATGAGCAGTTCTTC. Encoded protein: CAISAGLADYNEQFF.

The chain links TRBV4-3 to TRBJ2-7; D ambiguous. The CDR3 has 15 residues. Trimming shortened V by 0 bases and J by 0 bases, and 9 bases separated the two germline ends. CDR1 and CDR2 (germline): LGHNA, YSLEER. This CDR3 reads CASSQDKQVSYEQYF. The CDR3 coding sequence is TGCGCCAGCAGCCAAGATAAGCAGGTCTCCTACGAGCAGTACTTC.

The genes are TRBV7-9 and TRBJ1-5, with D possibly being TRBD1 (6 bases). Trimming took off 5 bases at V and 9 bases at J, with 14 bases between the two ends. This CDR3 has 13 residues. Germline CDR1 is SEHNR and CDR2 is FQNEAQ (reference sequence). The CDR3 loop reads CASSLGQPWPQHF. The CDR3 DNA reads as TGTGCCAGCAGCCTCGGACAGCCATGGCCCCAGCATTTT.

This clone was seen just once. The gene calls are TRBV15 and TRBJ1-2; 9 nucleotides align to TRBD1. This CDR3 comprises 14 residues. Germline CDR1 reads LNHNV; CDR2 reads YYDKDF (reference sequence). Trimming removed 5 bases from V and 8 bases from J; junction bases left unmatched: 9. CDR3 bases: TGTGCCACCAGCGCAGGGACAGGGCCTTTGGGCTACACCTTC. Its translation is CATSAGTGPLGYTF.

In nucleotides, the CDR3 is TGCGCCAGCAGCCAAGCAGTAGGACAGGTGAACACCGGGGAGCTGTTTTTT. It yields the protein CASSQAVGQVNTGELFF. The chain couples TRBV4-3 to TRBJ2-2; 7 bases align to TRBD1. CDR3 length equals 17 residues. Germline CDR1 reads LGHNA; CDR2 reads YSLEER. V lost 1 base, J lost 1 base, and 6 bases stayed unmatched.

The V and J genes are TRBV4-2 and TRBJ2-2, with TRBD2 matching over 12 bases. Looked up from germline, CDR1 is LGHNA and CDR2 is YNFKEQ. CDR3 length: 18 residues. The V gene end was trimmed by 2 bases and the J gene end by 5 bases; junction bases not matched to a gene: 9. CDR3 in amino acids: CASSQQTSGGPPTGELFF. The CDR3 DNA follows: TGTGCCAGCAGCCAACAGACTAGCGGGGGACCCCCGACCGGGGAGCTGTTTTTT.

The gene calls are TRBV10-3 and TRBJ2-7, with D perhaps TRBD1 (5 bases). CDR1 is ENHRY, CDR2 SYGVKD, per germline. CDR3 length equals 12 residues. Trimming removed 7 bases at V and 0 bases at J, with 7 bases between. This chain's CDR3 is CAITTGSYEQYF. In DNA, the CDR3 is TGTGCCATCACAACAGGCTCCTACGAGCAGTACTTC.

The chain uses TRBV6-5 and TRBJ2-7, with D tentatively TRBD2 (5 bases). The CDR3 runs 15 residues. Trimming left V 0 bases short and J 5 bases short, with 14 bases between. Germline V gene data show CDR1 as MNHEY and CDR2 as SVGAGI. CDR3 nucleotide sequence: TGTGCCAGCAGTTACTCGCTCCGGGGTCGGGACGAGCAGTACTTC. Its translation is CASSYSLRGRDEQYF.

The DNA for the CDR3 is TGCGCCAGCAGCGCTAGCGGGGAAAGCACAGATACGCAGTATTTT. Translated, it gives CASSASGESTDTQYF. The rearrangement joins TRBV5-1 to TRBJ2-3; 9 nucleotides match TRBD2. There are 15 residues in the CDR3. Germline V gene sequence: CDR1 SGHRS, CDR2 YFSETQ. V lost 4 bases to trimming and J lost 0 bases; unmatched junction nucleotides: 3.

The V call is TRBV28, the J call TRBJ2-7; the D gene is possibly TRBD1 (6 bases). The germline V gene has CDR1 MDHEN and CDR2 SYDVKM. The CDR3 is 14 residues long. V was trimmed by 7 bases and J by 1 base, leaving 14 bases between them. The CDR3: CASTGTPISYEQYF. The CDR3 coding sequence is TGTGCCAGCACCGGGACACCTATTTCCTACGAGCAGTACTTC.